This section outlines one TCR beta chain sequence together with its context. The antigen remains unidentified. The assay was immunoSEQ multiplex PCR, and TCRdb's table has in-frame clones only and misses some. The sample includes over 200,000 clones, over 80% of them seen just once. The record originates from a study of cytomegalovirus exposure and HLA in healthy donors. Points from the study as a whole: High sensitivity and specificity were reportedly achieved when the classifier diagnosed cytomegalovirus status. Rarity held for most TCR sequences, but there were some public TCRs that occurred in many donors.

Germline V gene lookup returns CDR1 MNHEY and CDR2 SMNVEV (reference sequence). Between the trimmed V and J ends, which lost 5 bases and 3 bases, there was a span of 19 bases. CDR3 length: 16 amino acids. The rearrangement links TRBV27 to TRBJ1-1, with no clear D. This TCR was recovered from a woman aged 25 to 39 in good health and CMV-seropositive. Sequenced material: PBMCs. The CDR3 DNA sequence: TGTGCCAGCAGTATTGGCGGACGGCAACGTCACACTGAAGCTTTCTTT. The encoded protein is CASSIGGRQRHTEAFF.